Sequencing of this TCR beta chain was carried out in a study of blood T cell repertoires in COVID-19. As processed by the authors: Counts of nucleated cells, estimated from reference gene primer amplification, were obtained. Method: immunoSEQ multiplex PCR; TCRdb's copy keeps in-frame clones and lacks some. Clone size and V and J calls were adopted from that table, with D and trimming inferred from the DNA. The sample lists roughly 300,000 clones, about 86% occurring once. The study assigned cohorts using participant-reported clinical history. The clonotype originates from a woman aged 40 to 49 with acute COVID-19. Sequenced sample: PBMCs or T cells enriched from blood (not recorded which).

The CDR3 here is CATSSLRLSTNYEQYF. The CDR3 DNA is TGTGCCACCAGCAGCCTAAGACTATCCACCAATTACGAGCAGTACTTC. V gene TRBV15 combines with J gene TRBJ2-7, with D possibly being TRBD2 (5 bases). Between the trimmed V and J ends, which lost 3 bases and 4 bases, there was a span of 19 bases. From germline, CDR1 is LNHNV and CDR2 YYDKDF (reference sequence). The CDR3 has 16 residues.